The 27 T cell receptor beta chains below come from one sample, sequenced in a study of cytomegalovirus exposure and HLA in healthy donors. The PCR had 60 Vbeta and 13 Jbeta primers. Sequenced by immunoSEQ multiplex PCR; TCRdb stores in-frame clones only, minus some. The sample records tens of thousands of clones, more than 70% being singletons. The sequenced sample consisted of PBMCs. These receptors all stem from a woman younger than 45 in good health and CMV-seropositive.

This chain uses TRBV28 with TRBJ2-5; D may be TRBD1 (6 bases). Trimming stripped 5 bases from V and 11 bases from J, with 21 bases between. CDR3 length equals 14 residues. Germline V gives CDR1 MDHEN, CDR2 SYDVKM. CDR3: CASSLPQGFREQYF. In nucleotides, the CDR3 is TGTGCCAGCAGTCTACCACAGGGTTTCAGGGAGCAGTACTTC.

A few counts support this clone. The rearrangement links TRBV18 to TRBJ2-5; D is ambiguous. This CDR3 has 14 amino acids. V was shortened by 1 base and J by 3 bases, with 9 bases between the two germline ends. Germline V gene data show CDR1 as KGHSH and CDR2 as LQKENI. The CDR3 DNA sequence: TGTGCCAGCTCACCACTTCTCCAGGAAGAGACCCAGTACTTC. Protein sequence: CASSPLLQEETQYF.

The chain couples TRBV29-1 to TRBJ1-1; 11 bases align to TRBD1. Germline V gene sequence: CDR1 SQVTM, CDR2 ANQGSEA. V lost 6 bases to trimming and J lost 1 base; unmatched junction nucleotides: 10. The CDR3 totals 16 residues. Here the CDR3 reads CSVVPGQGEWNTEAFF. CDR3 bases: TGCAGCGTGGTACCGGGACAGGGGGAGTGGAACACTGAAGCTTTCTTT. Complete variable domain (other parts from reference TRBV29-1 and TRBJ1-1): SAVISQKPSRDICQRGTSLTIQCQVDSQVTMMFWYRQQPGQSLTLIATANQGSEATYESGFVIDKFPISRPNLTFSTLTVSNMSPEDSSIYLCSVVPGQGEWNTEAFFGQGTRLTVV.

V is TRBV5-1 and J is TRBJ2-3, with TRBD2 matching 7 bases. V dropped 3 bases and J dropped 4; count of bases not matched to a gene: 5. The CDR3 is 14 residues long. Germline-derived CDR1 and CDR2 are SGHRS and YFSETQ. Here the CDR3 reads CASSSTSRPDTQYF. Here the CDR3 DNA reads TGCGCCAGCAGCTCGACTAGCCGCCCAGATACGCAGTATTTT.

This chain uses TRBV2 with TRBJ2-6; no clear D gene. Per the germline V gene, CDR1 is SNHLY and CDR2 is FYNNEI. V was clipped by 10 bases and J by 0 bases, with 10 bases between them. The CDR3 has 14 residues. CDR3 residues: CATAERSGANVLTF. The CDR3 DNA reads TGTGCCACCGCGGAGCGCTCTGGGGCCAACGTCCTGACTTTC.

The chain recombines TRBV28 with TRBJ2-3; 10 bases are a match to TRBD2. CDR1 and CDR2 from the germline V gene are MDHEN and SYDVKM. This CDR3 spans 16 amino acids. Trimming removed 1 base from V and 1 base from J; junction bases left unmatched: 2. DNA of the CDR3: TGTGCCAGCAGTTTATCCGGACTAGCGGGCACAGATACGCAGTATTTT. Residues: CASSLSGLAGTDTQYF.

This chain connects TRBV18 to TRBJ1-3; D is ambiguous. The CDR3 is made up of 14 amino acids. The V end lost 3 bases, the J end lost 4 bases, and 10 bases lay between the germline ends. Germline V lookup: CDR1 KGHSH, CDR2 LQKENI. The CDR3 DNA is TGTGCCAGCTCACCCTCCGAGAGCGGAAACACCATATATTTT. Its protein is CASSPSESGNTIYF.

The chain recombines TRBV19 with TRBJ2-7; no clear D. Trimming stripped 2 bases from V and 2 bases from J, with 7 bases between. There are 13 residues in the CDR3. CDR1 is LNHDA and CDR2 is SQIVND in the germline V gene (reference sequence). CDR3 bases: TGTGCCAGTAGTATAAGCTTAGCCTACGAGCAGTACTTC. This encodes CASSISLAYEQYF.

CDR3 protein: CASNPLRSGVSYEQYF. Here the CDR3 DNA reads TGTGCCAGCAACCCTTTACGGAGCGGGGTCTCCTACGAGCAGTACTTC. This chain uses TRBV2 with TRBJ2-7, with 7 bases aligning to TRBD2. The germline V gene encodes CDR1 SNHLY and CDR2 FYNNEI. J was trimmed by 0 bases and V by 7 bases; bases with no gene match: 12. The CDR3 runs 16 residues.

This sequence joins TRBV30 and TRBJ1-4; perhaps TRBD1 as D (6 bases). CDR3 length: 11 residues. Germline CDR1 and CDR2: GTSNPN and SVGIG (reference sequence). V was cut by 3 bases and J by 8 bases, with 7 bases left in between. CDR3 coding DNA: TGTGCCTGGAGCACAGGGGAAAAACTGTTTTTT. This translates into CAWSTGEKLFF.

The rearrangement links TRBV6-1 to TRBJ1-5; possible D gene TRBD1, 5 bases. V was cut by 0 bases and J by 4 bases, with 19 bases left in between. Germline values: CDR1 MNHNS, CDR2 SASEGT. This CDR3 spans 18 amino acids. The CDR3 spells CASSEAHHRFELNQPQHF. The CDR3 nucleotides are TGTGCCAGCAGTGAAGCGCACCACAGGTTCGAATTAAATCAGCCCCAGCATTTT.

CDR3 region: CASIGTAGEAFF. The CDR3 coding sequence is TGTGCCAGCATTGGGACAGCCGGTGAAGCTTTCTTT. The chain carries TRBV19 and TRBJ1-1; the match to TRBD1 covers 7 bases. In germline, CDR1 is LNHDA, CDR2 SQIVND (reference sequence). The CDR3 covers 12 residues. The ends lost 9 bases at V and 7 bases at J; junction bases unmatched: 8.

J is TRBJ2-2 and V is TRBV5-1, with D unresolved. In germline, CDR1 is SGHRS, CDR2 YFSETQ. Between the trimmed V and J ends, which lost 2 bases and 2 bases, there was a span of 16 bases. This CDR3 is built from 17 residues. The CDR3 sequence is CASSFYYQAINTGELFF. CDR3 nucleotide sequence: TGCGCCAGCAGCTTTTATTACCAAGCCATCAACACCGGGGAGCTGTTTTTT.

The chain links TRBV5-1 to TRBJ1-1, with 7 bases aligning to TRBD1. The length of the CDR3 is 17 residues. Trimming removed 1 base from V and 0 bases from J; junction bases left unmatched: 9. Germline loops: CDR1 SGHRS, CDR2 YFSETQ. The DNA for the CDR3 is TGCGCCAGCAGCTTGAGTCTATGGGACAGAATGAACACTGAAGCTTTCTTT. It specifies CASSLSLWDRMNTEAFF.

This clone came up once. The V call is TRBV28, the J call TRBJ2-1; the match to TRBD1 covers 12 bases. The J segment lost 8 bases and the V segment lost 6 bases, leaving 8 bases of the junction unmatched. The CDR3 contains 15 residues. Per germline, CDR1 MDHEN and CDR2 SYDVKM. CDR3 protein: CASSLGQGAVDEQFF. The CDR3 DNA follows: TGTGCCAGCAGCCTGGGACAGGGGGCGGTTGATGAGCAGTTCTTC.

This clone was seen a few times. The J gene is TRBJ2-2, the V gene TRBV28; D possibly corresponds to TRBD1 (6 bases). Per the germline V gene, CDR1 is MDHEN and CDR2 is SYDVKM. The CDR3 sequence is 14 residues long. The V and J ends lost 6 bases and 7 bases respectively, with 15 bases between them. CDR3 residues: CASSPNRAGGELFF. In DNA form, the CDR3 reads TGTGCCAGCAGCCCCAACAGGGCCGGCGGGGAGCTGTTTTTT.

This clone appeared once. Its ends do not fully match the called genes, so a read error is possible. In nucleotides, the CDR3 is TGTTCCAGCAGCTTAGGGTCAGGGGGATCCACCGGGGAGCTGTTTTTT. Protein sequence: CSSSLGSGGSTGELFF. V usage is TRBV7-9 and J usage is TRBJ2-2, with 7 nucleotides matching TRBD1. Germline V CDR1 and CDR2: SEHNR, FQNEAQ (reference sequence). CDR3 size: 16 residues.

The rearrangement uses TRBV4-2 and TRBJ1-1; D not certain. This CDR3 region has 16 residues. CDR1 is LGHNA and CDR2 is YNFKEQ in the germline V gene. V was cut by 1 base and J by 1 base, with 13 bases left in between. The CDR3 region is CASSQGQLIKNTEAFF. In DNA, the CDR3 is TGTGCCAGCAGCCAAGGGCAGTTAATCAAGAACACTGAAGCTTTCTTT.

CDR3 loop: CASSRDRVNNQPQHF. The CDR3, as DNA: TGTGCCAGCAGCCGGGACAGGGTGAACAATCAGCCCCAGCATTTT. The genes are TRBV27 and TRBJ1-5, with 9 bases that match TRBD1. Germline-derived CDR1 and CDR2 are MNHEY and SMNVEV (reference sequence). V lost 6 bases to trimming and J lost 3 bases; unmatched junction nucleotides: 6. The CDR3 extends over 15 amino acids.

CDR3 nucleotides: TGTGCCAGCAGTCTGACAGTGGGCGAGCAGTACTTC. This encodes CASSLTVGEQYF. The rearrangement uses TRBV2 and TRBJ2-7, with a possible D match to TRBD1 (5 bases). CDR1 is SNHLY, CDR2 FYNNEI, per germline. The V end was cut by 5 bases, the J end by 6 bases, with 11 bases between. The CDR3 loop spans 12 amino acids.

This chain links TRBV30 with TRBJ1-4; D is possibly TRBD1 (5 bases). This CDR3 spans 15 amino acids. V lost 1 base and J lost 4, with 13 bases in between. Germline V gene data show CDR1 as GTSNPN and CDR2 as SVGIG (reference sequence). The DNA of the CDR3 is TGTGCCTGGAGTGCCTGGACAAGGGATAATGAAAAACTGTTTTTT. Its translation: CAWSAWTRDNEKLFF.

V is TRBV5-1 and J is TRBJ2-5; perhaps TRBD1 as D (6 bases). The DNA end is a closer match to TRBJ2-7, so the J assignment may be wrong. Germline values: CDR1 SGHRS, CDR2 YFSETQ. This CDR3 has 18 amino acids. The CDR3 bases are TGCGCCAGCAGCAACCAACAGGGTCGAGGACTGAGCTCCTACGAGCAGTACTTC. This codes for CASSNQQGRGLSSYEQYF.

The chain recombines TRBV7-9 with TRBJ2-3, with 8 nucleotides matching TRBD2. The CDR3 contains 14 residues. Losses at the gene ends were 5 bases for V and 3 bases for J; bases not matched to a gene: 4. Germline CDR1 reads SEHNR; CDR2 reads FQNEAQ (reference sequence). The CDR3 loop reads CASSGSGGTDTQYF. As DNA, the CDR3 is TGTGCCAGCAGCGGGAGCGGGGGTACAGATACGCAGTATTTT.

This sequence joins TRBV5-6 and TRBJ2-1; the match to TRBD2 covers 10 bases. V dropped 2 bases and J dropped 4; count of bases not matched to a gene: 6. Germline lookup yields CDR1 SGHDT and CDR2 YYEEEE. CDR3 length equals 16 residues. The CDR3 DNA reads TGTGCCAGCAGCTTCGATAGCGGGAGGAAATACAATGAGCAGTTCTTC. Its protein is CASSFDSGRKYNEQFF.

The J gene is TRBJ1-5, the V gene TRBV19; D ambiguous. Germline V CDR1 and CDR2: LNHDA, SQIVND (reference sequence). The CDR3 contains 14 residues. Trimming left V 2 bases short and J 2 bases short, with 7 bases between. CDR3 nucleotide sequence: TGTGCCAGTAGTATACAGGCCGGCAATCAGCCCCAGCATTTT. This codes for CASSIQAGNQPQHF.

The chain recombines TRBV18 with TRBJ1-1; tentatively, D is TRBD1 (6 bases). There are 12 residues in the CDR3. V was trimmed by 5 bases and J by 7 bases, leaving 11 bases between them. The V gene's germline CDR1 is KGHSH and CDR2 LQKENI. The CDR3 bases are TGTGCCAGCTCATCTGGACAGTGTGAAGCTTTCTTT. This codes for CASSSGQCEAFF. Full variable domain (missing parts from reference TRBV18 and TRBJ1-1): NAGVMQNPRHLVRRRGQEARLRCSPMKGHSHVYWYRQLPEEGLKFMVYLQKENIIDESGMPKERFSAEFPKEGPSILRIQQVVRGDSAAYFCASSSGQCEAFFGQGTRLTVV.

This clone showed up just once. This rearrangement joins TRBV7-9 to TRBJ1-2; D gene unclear. V gave up 1 base and J gave up 4 bases, with 10 bases separating them. Germline V gene sequence: CDR1 SEHNR, CDR2 FQNEAQ (reference sequence). The CDR3 spans 14 residues. CDR3 residues: CASSLVGSSYGYTF. The CDR3 region has the DNA TGTGCCAGCAGCTTAGTAGGGAGTAGCTATGGCTACACCTTC.